These 13 T cell receptor beta chains share one sample of origin, sequenced in a study of T cell responses to AZD1222 COVID-19 vaccine. Assay: immunoSEQ multiplex PCR; the TCRdb copy retains only in-frame clones and omits some. The table has 100,000 to 140,000 clones, over 80% seen once. The source material was peripheral blood, sampled 28 days after the second AZD1222 dose. The receptors come from an adult who received the AZD1222 COVID-19 vaccine.

This clone occurred a few times. The chain links TRBV12-3 or TRBV12-4 to TRBJ2-2, with a possible D match to TRBD1 (6 bases). Trimming stripped 5 bases from V and 5 bases from J, with 9 bases between. The CDR3 loop spans 13 amino acids. The chain's CDR3 is CASSPQGTGELFF. CDR3 coding DNA: TGTGCCAGCAGTCCACAGGGAACCGGGGAGCTGTTTTTT.

In its sample, this clone was seen once. CDR3 protein: CASNPGARHEQYF. In nucleotides, the CDR3 is TGTGCCAGCAATCCGGGGGCGAGGCACGAGCAGTACTTC. The genes are TRBV28 and TRBJ2-7, with D possibly being TRBD1 or TRBD2 (6 bases each). The CDR3 extends over 13 amino acids. CDR1 MDHEN and CDR2 SYDVKM come from the germline V gene. V shed 7 bases and J shed 5 bases, with 15 bases lying between them.

This chain uses TRBV19 with TRBJ2-1, with TRBD2 as a possible D gene (7 bases). The CDR3 consists of 16 residues. CDR1 is LNHDA, CDR2 SQIVND, per germline (reference sequence). V was trimmed by 2 bases and J by 1 base, leaving 12 bases between them. Here the CDR3 DNA reads TGTGCCAGTAGTATACAGGGGCGGGGGTCCTACAATGAGCAGTTCTTC. Translation: CASSIQGRGSYNEQFF.

The chain couples TRBV29-1 to TRBJ1-1; D is possibly TRBD1 (6 bases). Trimming took off 7 bases at V and 1 base at J, with 7 bases between the two ends. Germline CDR1 SQVTM, CDR2 ANQGSEA. This CDR3 contains 11 residues. The CDR3 protein is CSGTANTEAFF. The CDR3 DNA follows: TGCAGCGGGACAGCGAACACTGAAGCTTTCTTT.

This chain uses TRBV19 with TRBJ2-1, with unresolved D. The CDR3 extends over 15 amino acids. Germline lookup yields CDR1 LNHDA and CDR2 SQIVND (reference sequence). The V end was cut by 3 bases, the J end by 4 bases, with 13 bases between. The DNA for the CDR3 is TGTGCCAGTAGTATCCCCTTAGGTGGATACAATGAGCAGTTCTTC. This sequence encodes CASSIPLGGYNEQFF.

The CDR3 is CASSFSTEGAGNTIYF. The CDR3 DNA follows: TGCGCCAGCAGCTTTTCTACTGAAGGAGCTGGAAACACCATATATTTT. V and J are TRBV5-1 and TRBJ1-3; no reliable D call. Germline lookup yields CDR1 SGHRS and CDR2 YFSETQ. With 2 bases removed from V and 2 bases from J, the gap between germline ends came to 14 bases. This CDR3 has 16 amino acids. Using reference TRBV5-1 and TRBJ1-3 for the parts outside the CDR3, the full variable domain is KAGVTQTPRYLIKTRGQQVTLSCSPISGHRSVSWYQQTPGQGLQFLFEYFSETQRNKGNFPGRFSGRQFSNSRSEMNVSTLELGDSALYLCASSFSTEGAGNTIYFGEGSWLTVV.

V usage is TRBV27 and J usage is TRBJ2-7; 8 nucleotides match TRBD1. Germline CDR1 reads MNHEY; CDR2 reads SMNVEV (reference sequence). The CDR3 sequence is 15 residues long. Trimming removed 6 bases from V and 4 bases from J; junction bases left unmatched: 11. In nucleotides, the CDR3 is TGTGCCAGCAGCCGACAGGGGCTGCTAGTTTACGAGCAGTACTTC. The encoded protein is CASSRQGLLVYEQYF.

The chain employs TRBV19 and TRBJ2-2; 7 nucleotides match TRBD2. The ends lost 7 bases at V and 1 base at J; junction bases unmatched: 3. CDR3 length equals 14 residues. The germline V gene has CDR1 LNHDA and CDR2 SQIVND (reference sequence). The chain's CDR3 is CASNWGGNTGELFF. CDR3 nucleotide sequence: TGTGCCAGTAATTGGGGGGGGAACACCGGGGAGCTGTTTTTT.

The chain links TRBV4-1 to TRBJ1-5; possible D gene TRBD1, 6 bases. Trimming removed 0 bases from V and 6 bases from J, with 12 bases in between. The CDR3 covers 15 residues. Per germline, CDR1 MGHRA and CDR2 YSYEKL. The CDR3 coding sequence is TGCGCCAGCAGCCAAGATAAGGGGGTAGGTCAGCCCCAGCATTTT. Encoded protein: CASSQDKGVGQPQHF.

This rearrangement joins TRBV28 to TRBJ1-4; D remains unclear. CDR1 and CDR2 (germline): MDHEN, SYDVKM. The germline V and J ends were trimmed by 3 bases and 7 bases, with 15 bases remaining between them. This CDR3 has 15 amino acids. Here the CDR3 DNA reads TGTGCCAGCAGTTTGAGGGCGGATGGTGGTGAAAAACTGTTTTTT. Residues: CASSLRADGGEKLFF.

The genes are TRBV7-9 and TRBJ2-1; tentatively, D is TRBD1 or TRBD2 (6 bases each). Germline lookup yields CDR1 SEHNR and CDR2 FQNEAQ (reference sequence). V was pared by 0 bases and J by 7 bases, with 13 bases between. The CDR3 runs to 15 residues. The CDR3 bases are TGTGCCAGCAGCTTAGCCCAGGGGAGGTTTAATGAGCAGTTCTTC. Encoded protein: CASSLAQGRFNEQFF.

V is TRBV30 and J is TRBJ2-6, with no clear D. V was cut by 2 bases and J by 0 bases, with 17 bases left in between. The CDR3 is 18 residues long. Germline assignment: CDR1 GTSNPN and CDR2 SVGIG (reference sequence). Here the CDR3 reads CAWSTFLLAFSGANVLTF. CDR3 nucleotides: TGTGCCTGGAGTACTTTCCTCCTCGCCTTCTCTGGGGCCAACGTCCTGACTTTC.

The CDR3: CASSLRGDSLYYEQYF. Written as DNA, the CDR3 is TGTGCCAGCAGTTTACGAGGAGACAGTTTGTACTACGAGCAGTACTTC. This chain joins TRBV28 and TRBJ2-7; D is perhaps TRBD1 (5 bases). Per germline, CDR1 MDHEN and CDR2 SYDVKM. V was clipped by 2 bases and J by 3 bases, with 17 bases between them. The length of the CDR3 is 16 residues.